The clone carrying this TCR beta chain was observed at least ten times. What it binds is unknown. The CDR3 consists of 11 residues. Trimming pared 5 bases from V and 5 bases from J, leaving 6 bases between. The germline V gene has CDR1 ENHRY and CDR2 SYGVKD. All of the isolated RNA was reverse transcribed, so expressed TCRB transcripts were sequenced. The repertoire was sequenced with immunoSEQ multiplex PCR; TCRdb's copy has only in-frame clones and lacks some. Here the sample spans over 200,000 clones, 11% being singletons. The data derive from a study of beta chain features in type 1 diabetes. Background on the study: All samples together contributed 107,917,701 sorted cells for examination. Notes on the study in general: There was no resolution here of whether HLA type influences TCRB rearrangement. There was a moderate but significant shortening of TCRB CDR3s in all four CD4+ subsets of Type 1 diabetes patients.

The sequence came from a young man with type 1 diabetes. The sample consisted of naive CD4+ T cells from blood. The chain couples TRBV10-3 to TRBJ2-5; possible D gene TRBD1, 6 bases. CDR3 coding DNA: TGTGCCATCAGTACAGGGGAGACCCAGTACTTC. This codes for CAISTGETQYF.